The 32 T cell receptor beta chains listed next were all sequenced from one sample in a study of blood T cell repertoires in COVID-19. The assay was immunoSEQ multiplex PCR, and TCRdb's table has in-frame clones only and misses some. Found here are 100,000 to 150,000 clones, 70% to 90% of them singletons; the top ten hold roughly 1.2%. The sample comprised peripheral blood. Receptors were obtained from a woman at least 80 years old with acute or convalescent COVID-19.

V usage is TRBV5-1 and J usage is TRBJ2-2; D possibly corresponds to TRBD2 (6 bases). The CDR3 spans 15 residues. Per germline, CDR1 SGHRS and CDR2 YFSETQ. V was pared by 7 bases and J by 1 base, with 14 bases between. The CDR3 nucleotides read TGCGCCAGCGTCGGGACTCCCGAGAACACCGGGGAGCTGTTTTTT. Its protein is CASVGTPENTGELFF.

This clone has just one count. V usage is TRBV24-1 and J usage is TRBJ2-1; the match to TRBD1 covers 9 bases. The CDR3 loop spans 17 amino acids. CDR1 is KGHDR, CDR2 SFDVKD, per germline. V lost 3 bases to trimming and J lost 0 bases; unmatched junction nucleotides: 5. The CDR3 reads CATSDRDRGSSYNEQFF. In DNA form, the CDR3 reads TGTGCCACCAGTGATCGAGACAGGGGGAGCTCCTACAATGAGCAGTTCTTC.

The chain links TRBV4-3 to TRBJ1-5, with a possible D match to TRBD1 (5 bases). The V gene lost 0 bases and the J gene lost 4 bases, with 16 bases spanning the gap. The CDR3 is made up of 17 amino acids. CDR1 is LGHNA and CDR2 is YSLEER in the germline V gene. In DNA form, the CDR3 reads TGCGCCAGCAGCCAAGATTACAGGACGAGGATGAATCAGCCCCAGCATTTT. Its translation is CASSQDYRTRMNQPQHF.

The chain uses TRBV15 and TRBJ2-1; TRBD2 matches 16 bases. V lost 0 bases, J lost 9 bases, and 2 bases stayed unmatched. This CDR3 has 16 residues. Germline-derived CDR1 and CDR2 are LNHNV and YYDKDF (reference sequence). DNA for the CDR3: TGTGCCACCAGCAGAGATGGGACTAGCGGGAGGGGTGAGCAGTTCTTC. It codes for CATSRDGTSGRGEQFF. Together with reference TRBV15 and TRBJ2-1, the CDR3 gives the full variable domain: DAMVIQNPRYQVTQFGKPVTLSCSQTLNHNVMYWYQQKSSQAPKLLFHYYDKDFNNEADTPDNFQSRRPNTSFCFLDIRSPGLGDTAMYLCATSRDGTSGRGEQFFGPGTRLTVL.

The rearrangement joins TRBV7-9 to TRBJ1-2; TRBD1 is a possible D gene (6 bases). In germline, CDR1 is SEHNR, CDR2 FQNEAQ (reference sequence). The V and J ends lost 5 bases and 8 bases respectively, with 12 bases between them. The CDR3 runs 12 residues. The CDR3 protein is CASSSWTVGYTF. The DNA of the CDR3 is TGTGCCAGCAGCAGCTGGACAGTCGGCTACACCTTC.

This chain joins TRBV18 and TRBJ2-7, with a weak D call TRBD2 (5 bases). Germline V gives CDR1 KGHSH, CDR2 LQKENI. Trimming pared 3 bases from V and 2 bases from J, leaving 11 bases between. The length of the CDR3 is 14 residues. Here the CDR3 reads CASSPPGLTYEQYF. CDR3 nucleotides: TGTGCCAGCTCACCCCCCGGACTCACCTACGAGCAGTACTTC.

The chain employs TRBV5-4 and TRBJ2-7; 9 bases are shared with TRBD1. J was trimmed by 7 bases and V by 4 bases; bases with no gene match: 12. Germline CDR1 SGHNT, CDR2 YYREEE (reference sequence). This CDR3 region has 15 residues. CDR3 bases: TGTGCCAGCAGCGCACCCGGGACAGGGAATTTGGAGCAGTACTTC. Its protein is CASSAPGTGNLEQYF.

V usage is TRBV5-1 and J usage is TRBJ2-7, with 7 bases identical to TRBD1. Trimming removed 3 bases from V and 3 bases from J; junction bases left unmatched: 9. The CDR3 extends over 15 amino acids. Germline V CDR1 and CDR2: SGHRS, YFSETQ. This chain's CDR3 is CASSSTGRQGYEQYF. CDR3 in DNA: TGCGCCAGCAGCTCGACAGGGAGACAGGGCTACGAGCAGTACTTC.

The CDR3 nucleotides are TGTGCCAGCAGGAAGACAGGATACGAGCAGTACTTC. It codes for CASRKTGYEQYF. The gene calls are TRBV6-5 and TRBJ2-7, with D possibly being TRBD1 (6 bases). CDR1 and CDR2 from the germline V gene are MNHEY and SVGAGI. The CDR3 is 12 residues long. V lost 6 bases and J lost 4, with 10 bases in between.

This clone is a singleton in its sample. V usage is TRBV10-3 and J usage is TRBJ2-5; the match to TRBD1 covers 9 bases. The V and J ends lost 2 bases and 2 bases, in that order; junction bases with no gene match: 6. The CDR3 runs 16 residues. The germline CDR1 and CDR2 sequences are ENHRY and SYGVKD. The CDR3 spells CAISEGQGTRQETQYF. DNA for the CDR3: TGTGCCATCAGTGAGGGACAGGGGACGAGGCAAGAGACCCAGTACTTC.

The chain joins TRBV19 to TRBJ1-3; tentatively, D is TRBD1 (5 bases). The germline gives CDR1 LNHDA, CDR2 SQIVND (reference sequence). CDR3 length: 14 residues. V lost 3 bases, J lost 2 bases, and 8 bases lay in between. CDR3 DNA: TGTGCCAGTAGTATCGGCAGGGCTGGAAACACCATATATTTT. It encodes CASSIGRAGNTIYF.

This rearrangement joins TRBV11-2 to TRBJ2-1; 8 nucleotides agree with TRBD2. The V gene end was trimmed by 5 bases and the J gene end by 7 bases; junction bases not matched to a gene: 10. The CDR3 is 15 residues long. Germline CDR1 reads SGHAT; CDR2 reads FQNNGV. Here the CDR3 reads CASSPTRASGNEQFF. CDR3 nucleotides: TGTGCCAGCAGCCCCACACGGGCTAGCGGGAATGAGCAGTTCTTC.

The chain links TRBV29-1 to TRBJ1-1; TRBD1 aligns across 8 bases. CDR3 length equals 13 residues. J lost 0 bases, V lost 5 bases, and 2 bases had no gene match. Germline V lookup: CDR1 SQVTM, CDR2 ANQGSEA. The CDR3 is CSVYRGVNTEAFF. As DNA, the CDR3 is TGCAGCGTTTACAGGGGGGTGAACACTGAAGCTTTCTTT.

V usage is TRBV15 and J usage is TRBJ2-7; TRBD2 agrees at 8 bases. V was pared by 4 bases and J by 4 bases, with 9 bases of the junction left unmatched. The CDR3 loop spans 15 amino acids. CDR1 is LNHNV, CDR2 YYDKDF, per germline (reference sequence). The CDR3 region is CATSKGVQREYEQYF. CDR3 coding DNA: TGTGCCACCAGCAAGGGGGTCCAGCGGGAGTACGAGCAGTACTTC.

The J gene is TRBJ1-1, the V gene TRBV6-2 or TRBV6-3, with D possibly being TRBD1 (6 bases). Deletions cut 4 bases from V and 5 bases from J, with 14 bases between. From germline, CDR1 is MNHEY and CDR2 SVGEGT. The CDR3 extends over 14 amino acids. CDR3 residues: CASSSSNRETEAFF. The CDR3 nucleotides are TGTGCCAGCAGTTCCTCTAACAGGGAAACTGAAGCTTTCTTT.

The rearrangement joins TRBV19 to TRBJ1-2; tentatively, D is TRBD1 (5 bases). CDR3 length equals 13 residues. The germline CDR1 and CDR2 sequences are LNHDA and SQIVND (reference sequence). The V gene lost 3 bases and the J gene lost 8 bases, with 13 bases spanning the gap. This CDR3 reads CASSIYPGAGYTF. The CDR3 nucleotides are TGTGCCAGTAGTATTTATCCTGGGGCCGGCTACACCTTC.

J is TRBJ2-7 and V is TRBV4-3; 11 bases map to TRBD2. The CDR3 consists of 17 residues. CDR1 is LGHNA and CDR2 is YSLEER in the germline V gene. With V trimmed by 1 base and J by 3 bases, 8 bases remained unmatched. The CDR3 loop is CASSQGPPGTSGYEQYF. The CDR3 nucleotides are TGCGCCAGCAGCCAAGGGCCGCCGGGGACTAGCGGCTACGAGCAGTACTTC.

The chain couples TRBV28 to TRBJ2-5, with a tentative D call TRBD2 (6 bases). The V gene's germline CDR1 is MDHEN and CDR2 SYDVKM. Trimming took off 7 bases at V and 4 bases at J, with 10 bases between the two ends. This CDR3 is built from 12 residues. The CDR3 bases are TGTGCCAGCACCGGGGGTCGAGAGACCCAGTACTTC. Translated: CASTGGRETQYF.

This clone was detected only once. The rearrangement uses TRBV6-5 and TRBJ1-5; tentative D call: TRBD1 (5 bases). The CDR3 covers 15 residues. Germline V gene sequence: CDR1 MNHEY, CDR2 SVGAGI. Trimming removed 0 bases from V and 6 bases from J, with 12 bases in between. CDR3: CASSYSITGSQPQHF. CDR3 nucleotides: TGTGCCAGCAGTTACTCTATAACAGGATCTCAGCCCCAGCATTTT.

This chain connects TRBV6-6 to TRBJ1-1; the match to TRBD1 covers 7 bases. CDR1 and CDR2 from the germline V gene are MNHNY and SVGAGI (reference sequence). V shed 0 bases and J 10 bases; nucleotides not matched to a gene: 11. This CDR3 spans 15 amino acids. CDR3 amino acids: CASSYSETGFLSAFF. The CDR3 DNA sequence: TGTGCCAGCAGTTACTCTGAGACAGGGTTTTTATCAGCTTTCTTT.

This chain links TRBV19 with TRBJ2-7, with TRBD2 matching over 9 bases. The CDR3 contains 19 residues. The ends lost 2 bases at V and 0 bases at J; junction bases unmatched: 14. CDR1 and CDR2 from the germline V gene are LNHDA and SQIVND (reference sequence). The DNA of the CDR3 is TGTGCCAGTAGTATATCTATTAGCGGGAGTGCGACAAGCTCCTACGAGCAGTACTTC. Its protein is CASSISISGSATSSYEQYF.

This clone came up once. The V and J genes are TRBV19 and TRBJ2-3, with 8 bases lining up with TRBD2. Germline CDR1 and CDR2: LNHDA and SQIVND (reference sequence). V lost 5 bases, J lost 0 bases, and 4 bases stayed unmatched. The CDR3 loop spans 15 amino acids. CDR3 DNA: TGTGCCAGTAGTGGGACTAGATCTAGCACAGATACGCAGTATTTT. As protein: CASSGTRSSTDTQYF. Full variable domain (remainder filled in from reference TRBV19 and TRBJ2-3): DGGITQSPKYLFRKEGQNVTLSCEQNLNHDAMYWYRQDPGQGLRLIYYSQIVNDFQKGDIAEGYSVSREKKESFPLTVTSAQKNPTAFYLCASSGTRSSTDTQYFGPGTRLTVL.

The chain couples TRBV15 to TRBJ1-6, with D maybe TRBD1 (6 bases). V was cut by 3 bases and J by 7 bases, with 10 bases left in between. The CDR3 consists of 14 residues. Germline V gene lookup returns CDR1 LNHNV and CDR2 YYDKDF (reference sequence). DNA of the CDR3: TGTGCCACCAGCAGGGGCAGGGGAAATTCACCCCTCCACTTT. Residues: CATSRGRGNSPLHF.

The rearrangement uses TRBV19 and TRBJ1-6, with unresolved D. Trimming took off 3 bases at V and 7 bases at J, with 7 bases between the two ends. The germline V gene encodes CDR1 LNHDA and CDR2 SQIVND (reference sequence). The length of the CDR3 is 13 residues. The CDR3 here is CASSIQSNSPLHF. CDR3 DNA sequence: TGTGCCAGTAGTATTCAGTCCAATTCACCCCTCCACTTT. The full variable domain, in which reference TRBV19 and TRBJ1-6 provide the parts outside the CDR3, is DGGITQSPKYLFRKEGQNVTLSCEQNLNHDAMYWYRQDPGQGLRLIYYSQIVNDFQKGDIAEGYSVSREKKESFPLTVTSAQKNPTAFYLCASSIQSNSPLHFGNGTRLTVT.

The chain is built from TRBV5-1 and TRBJ2-3, with TRBD1 matching over 12 bases. Germline V gene data show CDR1 as SGHRS and CDR2 as YFSETQ. Trimming removed 3 bases from V and 3 bases from J; junction bases left unmatched: 2. CDR3 size: 15 residues. The CDR3 coding sequence is TGCGCCAGCAGCTGGGGACAGGGGGCGACAGATACGCAGTATTTT. Encoded protein: CASSWGQGATDTQYF.

This clone appeared once. V usage is TRBV7-9 and J usage is TRBJ2-2; 11 nucleotides line up with TRBD1. J gave up 5 bases and V 4 bases, and 6 bases lay outside the gene matches. Germline CDR1 SEHNR, CDR2 FQNEAQ (reference sequence). This CDR3 region has 16 residues. The CDR3 DNA reads TGTGCCAGCAGCTGGGGGACAGGGGGTGTGACCGGGGAGCTGTTTTTT. It is translated as CASSWGTGGVTGELFF.

The rearrangement joins TRBV12-2 to TRBJ2-3; the table's D gene call, TRBD1, was not cross checked with the DNA. TRBV12-2 is a known pseudogene. The CDR3 covers 18 residues. The CDR3 here is CASRLDRRRDSSTDTQYF. Written as DNA, the CDR3 is TGTGCAAGTCGCTTAGATAGGAGGAGGGACAGTAGCACAGATACGCAGTATTTT.

The CDR3, as DNA: TGTGCCAGCAGTGAGGACAGAAGCAATCAGCCCCAGCATTTT. Encoded protein: CASSEDRSNQPQHF. The rearrangement uses TRBV2 and TRBJ1-5; tentatively, D is TRBD1 (6 bases). Per the germline V gene, CDR1 is SNHLY and CDR2 is FYNNEI. Trimming cost V 3 bases and J 1 base, with 7 bases left between them. This CDR3 is built from 14 residues.

The V call is TRBV28, the J call TRBJ1-6, with TRBD1 matching over 7 bases. The CDR3 runs to 17 residues. Trimming cost V 6 bases and J 1 base; bases outside gene matches: 9. The V gene's germline CDR1 is MDHEN and CDR2 SYDVKM. The CDR3 DNA sequence: TGTGCCAGCAGCTCTCCGGGACAGCTATCCTATAATTCACCCCTCCACTTT. This codes for CASSSPGQLSYNSPLHF.

The rearrangement joins TRBV3-1 (or the pseudogene TRBV3-2) to TRBJ2-1; possible D gene TRBD2, 6 bases. Per the germline V gene, CDR1 is LGHDT and CDR2 is YNNKEL (reference sequence). V was cut by 4 bases and J by 4 bases, with 17 bases left in between. This CDR3 is built from 16 residues. The CDR3 is CASSPSGGGAYNEQFF. The CDR3 nucleotides are TGTGCCAGCAGCCCCTCCGGGGGTGGGGCGTACAATGAGCAGTTCTTC.

The DNA of the CDR3 is TGTGCCAGCAGTTTGCGGAGGTCAGCTTCCGAAGCTTTCTTT. It specifies CASSLRRSASEAFF. This chain links TRBV27 with TRBJ1-1, with D hard to call. Germline-derived CDR1 and CDR2 are MNHEY and SMNVEV (reference sequence). The CDR3 contains 14 residues. V lost 3 bases to trimming and J lost 8 bases, with 16 bases between them.

This chain uses TRBV5-5 with TRBJ1-1; TRBD1 matches 7 bases. This CDR3 is 14 amino acids long. Trimming removed 5 bases from V and 1 base from J; junction bases left unmatched: 5. Germline values: CDR1 SGHKS, CDR2 YYEKEE (reference sequence). CDR3 sequence: CASSPDRPNTEAFF. The CDR3 region has the DNA TGTGCCAGCAGTCCGGACAGGCCGAACACTGAAGCTTTCTTT.